This paragraph reports one T cell receptor beta chain. Its recognized antigen is unknown. Base qualities are not provided; no much larger clone lies one nucleotide away. The library came from the immunoSEQ multiplex PCR assay. The multiplex PCR relied on a mix of 60 forward primers for TCR Vbeta segments and 13 reverse primers for TCR Jbeta segments. Amplification of the CDR3 region of rearranged TCR beta genes was performed with a multiplex PCR assay on genomic DNA. On the Illumina HiSeq System, the amplified TCR beta libraries were sequenced as 87-base-pair reads. In the authors' own workflow: In a later analysis, some 80 million unique TCR beta chains were counted across the approximately 670 repertoires, and some 10 million of these chains were shared by at least two donors. Raw reads were error-corrected and collapsed into unique sequences by a nearest-neighbor algorithm in which closely related sequences were merged to remove PCR and sequencing errors. Alignment of CDR3 sequences to IMGT reference sequences was used to assign V, D and J gene segments. Each retained sequence needed at least a six-nucleotide match to both a V gene segment and a J gene segment. Rearrangements were classified as productive when the CDR3 lacked stop codons and remained in frame with V and J, and all other rearrangements were classified as non-productive. CDR3 was defined by IMGT convention, running from the second conserved V-encoded cysteine to the conserved J-encoded phenylalanine. Sequences without an unambiguous match to a single V gene segment were excluded from the earlier analysis of 450 to 650 of the donors. In an earlier analysis of roughly 500 of the donors, V segments were called functional above 56.7% productive rearrangements and were called segregating when the between-donor standard deviation exceeded 5%. A statistical classification framework was developed to diagnose cytomegalovirus status using the catalog of TCR beta chain sequences. In a later analysis, TCR nucleotide sequences were compared against IMGT/GENE-DB human TR gene sequences so that V and J genes could be assigned. The TCRdist pipeline was used in a later analysis to assign CDR3 sequences and most-parsimonious VDJ recombination scenarios. In a later analysis, each TCR beta chain was defined by its CDR3 amino acid sequence together with its V-gene family, and reads lacking a unique V-gene family were excluded. In a later analysis, several hundred highly shared, low-generation-probability nucleotide sequences were removed to address suspected cross-contamination and a sequencing artifact. A later analysis calculated a clonal expansion index for each public chain from normalized within-repertoire ranks of inferred template counts. A later analysis computed generation probabilities with a VDJ recombination model fitted to out-of-frame rearrangements, and checked the results against IGoR. In a later analysis, hypergeometric tests were used to score TCR-TCR, TCR-HLA and TCR-CMV co-occurrence, with a repertoire-size bias correction applied to TCR pairs. A later analysis estimated false discovery rates by permuting HLA or CMV assignments 20 times. In a later analysis, co-occurring TCRs were grouped with DBSCAN, and TCRdist sequence similarity was added when clustering was performed within HLA-allele-positive subsets. Repertoires with fewer than 30,000 or more than 120,000 public chains were left out of co-occurrence clustering, as were about five repertoires with anomalous nucleotide sharing. This is the immuneACCESS table as TCRdb keeps it, with only in-frame sequences that have V and J called. A part of the clones is gone; compared with another copy, unresolved V genes explain less than half, and the rest is unexplained. V and J calls and clone size are copied from that table; D and trimming were computed from the DNA. The sample yields under 150,000 clones; around 72% were counted once. Roughly 1.8% of the sample is in the top ten clones.

This sample stems from a study of cytomegalovirus exposure and HLA in healthy donors (dated by TCRdb to 2016 to 2017). For the study in its entirety: An earlier analysis of 550 to 700 of the donors reported about 250 Gb of sequence data and about 100 million unique TCR beta sequences from approximately 180 million T cells. An early release that covered 640 HLA-typed donors contained around 300 gigabases of sequencing data and 70 million to 100 million unique TCR sequences. Of the roughly 400 genotyped donors, 75% to 85% were placed in the genetic ancestry cluster associated with self-reported Caucasian donors. The study was designed to test whether signatures of past pathogen exposure could be identified by cataloging public T cell receptors. The study used immunosequencing to profile the T cell repertoires of hundreds of subjects and linked those repertoires to cytomegalovirus serostatus. Along with the roughly 670-subject first cohort, a separate validation cohort of over a hundred different subjects was used. The study combined high-throughput TCR immunosequencing, statistical association of individual TCRs with disease status, and machine learning to predict cytomegalovirus infection status. To study patterns of TCR occurrence, a later analysis re-analyzed previously published TCR beta repertoires from 650 to 750 donors and added high-resolution HLA genotyping. Rather than using new phenotypic data, the later analysis identified candidate immune exposures from TCR beta sequences and from how often those sequences occurred across donors. To decide whether each TCR beta V gene segment behaved as functional or pseudogenic, an earlier analysis of 587 of the donors relied on high-throughput TCR beta sequencing. Donor age, sex, ethnicity and CMV serostatus were compiled together with the repertoire data. Genome-wide SNP genotypes for about three fifths of the roughly 670 donors were used in a later genetic analysis, which treated that subset as a discovery cohort. Every repertoire in the discovery cohort had been generated on one and the same sequencing platform. HLA typing included class I and class II loci at four-digit resolution. Typing coverage differed by locus: A, B, C, DRB1 and DQB1 were typed in about 620-630 donors, DQA1 in roughly 500, DPA1 in over 600, and DPB1 in 450 to 480. About five DR-DQ haplotypes were treated as single units for association and clustering because of strong linkage in the cohort. Among 398 genotyped donors of the cohort, an average of roughly 240,000 unique TCR beta nucleotide sequences were sequenced per donor, around 20% of them non-productive. Paper-wide results and their limitations: Immune exposure information for the cohort was limited to CMV serostatus. In a later analysis, most CMV-associated TCR beta chains were found to appear HLA-restricted, with HLA associations seemingly driven largely by CMV exposure. The cohort was sequenced for TCR beta chains only, and without alpha or paired-chain data the features that could be detected were limited. Because counts were too low, around 17 rarely observed V segments, including chromosome 9 orphons, were left out of the earlier analysis of approximately 500 of the donors. The sequencing pipeline was judged likely to have produced a cluster of highly shared sequence variants as a technical artifact. The study gave a list of 150 to 200 TCR beta chains associated with cytomegalovirus. Strong co-occurrence of HLA alleles, especially DR and DQ, made assigning TCR associations to individual alleles difficult. According to a later genetic analysis, donors in an Asian-associated ancestry cluster had fewer N-insertions in productive TCRs than the roughly 670-donor mean. In a later analysis, some 18,000 TCR beta sequences were associated with specific HLA alleles at a false discovery rate of 0.05. Most TCR sequences were observed very rarely across donors, whereas some public TCRs were present in many individuals. A further reported finding was that TCR beta sequences accurately predicted the HLA-A and HLA-B alleles for most subjects in the first cohort. Correlated functional status among segregating V segments might reflect linkage disequilibrium, but an unknown experimental factor could not be ruled out. A few of the identified cytomegalovirus-associated TCR beta chains were confirmed in vitro to be specific for cytomegalovirus antigens. Some IMGT-functional V segments, including TRBV6-2 and TRBV6-3, could not be distinguished by the 87-base-pair reads and were therefore excluded. Broadly in line with IMGT annotations, most TCR beta V segments showed up in productive rearrangements about 90% or about 30% of the time in an earlier analysis of approximately 640 of the donors. Several of the top co-occurrence clusters appeared to be linked to parvovirus B19, influenza, CMV and Epstein-Barr virus, according to a later analysis. In a later genetic analysis, a missense DCLRE1C variant was associated with V-gene and J-gene trimming of TCR beta chains, and the association was replicated in an independent cohort. In a later analysis, HLA-associated TCR beta chains were found to be more clonally expanded and to have lower generation probabilities than equally common non-associated chains. Presence/absence analyses assumed roughly uniform sequencing depth across donors, an assumption that may not hold. Because some donors lacked HLA typing at each locus, the association tests relied only on the typed subset. The authors suggested that the approach could potentially be generalized to other disease states and immunological phenotypes. The classifier was reported to diagnose cytomegalovirus status with high specificity and sensitivity in both the original and validation cohorts. In a later analysis, TCR association rates were found to vary across HLA loci, with the most associated TCRs seen for DRB1 alleles and the fewest for HLA-C alleles.

CDR1 and CDR2 are read off the germline V gene as SGHRS and YFSETQ. The CDR3 has 12 amino acids, counting the end cysteine and phenylalanine. Kept here is only the CDR3 DNA, which spans 36 bases and is read in frame from base 1. V and J lose 3 bases and 9 bases, and a span of 10 bases separates them. The cohort was made up of 666 healthy bone marrow donors. At the time of sampling, all cohort members were nominally healthy, though unrecorded immune exposures were likely present. The donor tested CMV seronegative and was one of the 352 seronegative cohort members. Each donor provided a peripheral blood sample, and peripheral blood mononuclear cells were used for TCR beta sequencing. The Qiagen DNeasy Blood Extraction Kit was used to extract genomic DNA from the blood cell samples.

The sample comprised PBMCs. The clonotype comes from a woman aged 40 to 50 in good health and CMV-seronegative. The rearrangement combines TRBV5-1 with TRBJ2-1; the D segment could be TRBD1, given 5 matching bases. The DNA reads TGCGCCAGCAGCTCCCAGGGTGGTGAGCAGTTCTTC. Translation gives CASSSQGGEQFF.